The TCR beta chain under discussion was sequenced for a study of control samples from healthy donors and cancer patients. The CDR3 runs to 13 residues. The germline V gene has CDR1 SGHTA and CDR2 FQGTGA. V was pared by 6 bases and J by 0 bases, with 8 bases between. Assay: immunoSEQ multiplex PCR; the TCRdb copy retains only in-frame clones and omits some. The sample table includes around 190,000 clones. The chain links TRBV7-3 to TRBJ1-1; tentatively, D is TRBD1 (6 bases). The TCR originated in a woman aged 30 to 39 in good health. The sequenced material came from blood. The CDR3 DNA reads as TGTGCCAGCAGGGACAGCCTGAACACTGAAGCTTTCTTT. This translates into CASRDSLNTEAFF.